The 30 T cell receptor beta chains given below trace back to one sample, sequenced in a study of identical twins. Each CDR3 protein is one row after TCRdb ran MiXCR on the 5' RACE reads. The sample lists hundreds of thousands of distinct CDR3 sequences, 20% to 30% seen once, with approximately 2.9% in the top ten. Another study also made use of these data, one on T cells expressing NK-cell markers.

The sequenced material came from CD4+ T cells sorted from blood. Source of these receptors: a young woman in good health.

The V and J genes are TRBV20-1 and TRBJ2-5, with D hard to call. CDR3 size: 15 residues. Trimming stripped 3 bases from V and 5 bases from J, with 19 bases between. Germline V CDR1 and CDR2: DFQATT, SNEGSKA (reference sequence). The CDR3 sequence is CSASLRLGIGETQYF. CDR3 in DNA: TGCAGTGCTAGCCTCCGATTGGGGATCGGGGAGACCCAGTACTTC.

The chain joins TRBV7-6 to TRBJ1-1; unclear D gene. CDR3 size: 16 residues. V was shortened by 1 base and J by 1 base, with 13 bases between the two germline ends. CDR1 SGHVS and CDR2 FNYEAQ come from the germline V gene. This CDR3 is CASSLVRPGPNTEAFF. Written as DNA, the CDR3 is TGTGCCAGCAGCTTAGTACGCCCGGGCCCGAACACTGAAGCTTTCTTT.

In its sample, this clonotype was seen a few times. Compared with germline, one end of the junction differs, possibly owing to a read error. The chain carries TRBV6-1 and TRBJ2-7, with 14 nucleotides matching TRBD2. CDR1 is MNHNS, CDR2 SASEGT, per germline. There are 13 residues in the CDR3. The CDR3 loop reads CASSPGLAGGLGF. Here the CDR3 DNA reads TGTGCCAGCAGCCCCGGACTAGCGGGAGGACTCGGCTTC.

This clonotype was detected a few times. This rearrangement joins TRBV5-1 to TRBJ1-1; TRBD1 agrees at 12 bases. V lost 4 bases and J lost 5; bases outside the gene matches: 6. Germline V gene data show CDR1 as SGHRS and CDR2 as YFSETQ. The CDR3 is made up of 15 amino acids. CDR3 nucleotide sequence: TGCGCCAGCAGCGGGGACAGGGGGCAGGGTACTGAAGCTTTCTTT. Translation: CASSGDRGQGTEAFF.

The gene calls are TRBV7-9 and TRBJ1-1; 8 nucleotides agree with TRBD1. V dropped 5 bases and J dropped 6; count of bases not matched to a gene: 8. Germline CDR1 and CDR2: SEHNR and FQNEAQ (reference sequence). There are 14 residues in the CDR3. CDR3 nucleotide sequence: TGTGCCAGCAGCGCAAGGACAGGGCGGGCTGAAGCTTTCTTT. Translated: CASSARTGRAEAFF.

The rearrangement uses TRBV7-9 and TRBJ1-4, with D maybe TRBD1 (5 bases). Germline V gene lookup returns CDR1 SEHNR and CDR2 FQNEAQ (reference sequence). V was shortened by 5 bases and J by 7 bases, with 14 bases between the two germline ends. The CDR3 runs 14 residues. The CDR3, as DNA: TGTGCCAGCAGCCTCCAGGGAGGCGGTGAAAAACTGTTTTTT. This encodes CASSLQGGGEKLFF.

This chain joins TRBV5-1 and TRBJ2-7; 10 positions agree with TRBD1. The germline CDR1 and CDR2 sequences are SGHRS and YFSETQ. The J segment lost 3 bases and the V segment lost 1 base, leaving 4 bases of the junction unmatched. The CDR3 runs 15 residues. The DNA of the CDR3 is TGCGCCAGCAGCTTGAAGGGACAGGGGAACTACGAGCAGTACTTC. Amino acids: CASSLKGQGNYEQYF.

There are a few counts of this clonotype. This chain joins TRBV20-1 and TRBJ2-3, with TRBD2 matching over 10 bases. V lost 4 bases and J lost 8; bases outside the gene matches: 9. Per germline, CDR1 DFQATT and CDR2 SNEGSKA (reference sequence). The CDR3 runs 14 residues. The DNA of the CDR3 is TGCAGTGCTACCCTAGCGGGAGTCGAGGGTACGCAGTATTTT. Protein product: CSATLAGVEGTQYF.

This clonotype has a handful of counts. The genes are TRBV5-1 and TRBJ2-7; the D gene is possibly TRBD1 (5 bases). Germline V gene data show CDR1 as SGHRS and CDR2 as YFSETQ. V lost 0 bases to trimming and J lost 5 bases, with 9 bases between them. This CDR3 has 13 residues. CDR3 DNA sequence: TGCGCCAGCAGCTTGGAGGGGTGGCACGAGCAGTACTTC. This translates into CASSLEGWHEQYF.

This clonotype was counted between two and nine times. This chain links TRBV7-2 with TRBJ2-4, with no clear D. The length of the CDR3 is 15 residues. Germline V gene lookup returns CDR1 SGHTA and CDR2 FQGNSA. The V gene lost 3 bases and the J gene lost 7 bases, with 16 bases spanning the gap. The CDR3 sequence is CASSFQLVRMNIQYF. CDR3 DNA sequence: TGTGCCAGCAGCTTTCAACTTGTCAGGATGAACATTCAGTACTTC.

This CDR3 is CSARLGRAFSTDTQYF. In nucleotides, the CDR3 is TGCAGTGCTAGACTAGGAAGGGCCTTTAGCACAGATACGCAGTATTTT. J is TRBJ2-3 and V is TRBV20-1; no clear D. Germline CDR1 DFQATT, CDR2 SNEGSKA (reference sequence). The CDR3 has 16 residues. The V end lost 2 bases, the J end lost 0 bases, and 15 bases lay between the germline ends.

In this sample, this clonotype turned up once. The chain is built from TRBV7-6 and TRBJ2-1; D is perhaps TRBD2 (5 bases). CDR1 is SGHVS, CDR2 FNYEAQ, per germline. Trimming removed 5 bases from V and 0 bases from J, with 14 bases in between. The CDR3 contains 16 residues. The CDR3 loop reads CASSPDAGSSYNEQFF. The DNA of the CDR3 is TGTGCCAGCAGCCCCGATGCGGGCTCCTCCTACAATGAGCAGTTCTTC.

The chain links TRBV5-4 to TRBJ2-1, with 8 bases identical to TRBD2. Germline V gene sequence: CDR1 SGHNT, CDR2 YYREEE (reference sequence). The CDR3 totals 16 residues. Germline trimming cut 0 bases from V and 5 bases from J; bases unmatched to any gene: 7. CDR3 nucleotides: TGTGCCAGCAGCTTGGATGGCGGGAGGACCAACAATGAGCAGTTCTTC. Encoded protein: CASSLDGGRTNNEQFF. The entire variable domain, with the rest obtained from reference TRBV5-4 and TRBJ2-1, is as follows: ETGVTQSPTHLIKTRGQQVTLRCSSQSGHNTVSWYQQALGQGPQFIFQYYREEENGRGNFPPRFSGLQFPNYSSELNVNALELDDSALYLCASSLDGGRTNNEQFFGPGTRLTVL.

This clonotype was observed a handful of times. The CDR3 protein is CSVGQVDGYTF. In DNA, the CDR3 is TGCAGCGTTGGACAGGTGGATGGCTACACCTTC. The chain couples TRBV29-1 to TRBJ1-2; possibly TRBD1 for D (6 bases). Germline values: CDR1 SQVTM, CDR2 ANQGSEA. CDR3 length equals 11 residues. V gave up 4 bases and J gave up 6 bases, with 9 bases separating them. Variable domain in full (rest from reference TRBV29-1 and TRBJ1-2): SAVISQKPSRDICQRGTSLTIQCQVDSQVTMMFWYRQQPGQSLTLIATANQGSEATYESGFVIDKFPISRPNLTFSTLTVSNMSPEDSSIYLCSVGQVDGYTFGSGTRLTVV.

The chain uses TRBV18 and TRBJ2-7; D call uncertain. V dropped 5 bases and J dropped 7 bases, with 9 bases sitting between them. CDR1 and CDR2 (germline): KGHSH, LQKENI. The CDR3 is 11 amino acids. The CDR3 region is CASSVEGEQYF. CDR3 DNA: TGTGCCAGCTCAGTGGAAGGAGAGCAGTACTTC.

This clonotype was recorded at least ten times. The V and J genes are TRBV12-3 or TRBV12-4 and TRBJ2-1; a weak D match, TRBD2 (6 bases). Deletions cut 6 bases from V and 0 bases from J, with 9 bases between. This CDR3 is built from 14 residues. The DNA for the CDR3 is TGTGCCAGCAGCTTTAGCGGCTCCTACAATGAGCAGTTCTTC. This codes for CASSFSGSYNEQFF.

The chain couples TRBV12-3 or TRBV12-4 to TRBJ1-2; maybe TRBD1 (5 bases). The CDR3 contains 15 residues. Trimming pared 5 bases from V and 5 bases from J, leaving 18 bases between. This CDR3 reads CASSPGASRKYGYTF. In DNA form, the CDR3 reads TGTGCCAGCAGTCCCGGGGCCAGCAGAAAATATGGCTACACCTTC.

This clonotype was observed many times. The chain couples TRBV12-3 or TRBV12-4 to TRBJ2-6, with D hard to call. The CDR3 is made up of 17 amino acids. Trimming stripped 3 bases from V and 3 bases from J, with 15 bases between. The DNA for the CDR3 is TGTGCCAGCAGTTTTTCAGGTTATCTGGGTGGGGCCAACGTCCTGACTTTC. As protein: CASSFSGYLGGANVLTF.

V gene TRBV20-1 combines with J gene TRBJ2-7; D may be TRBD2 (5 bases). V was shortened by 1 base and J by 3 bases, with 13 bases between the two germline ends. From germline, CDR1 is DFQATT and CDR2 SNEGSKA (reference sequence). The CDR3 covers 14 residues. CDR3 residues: CSARVQRAGYEQYF. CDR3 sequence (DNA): TGCAGTGCTAGAGTCCAGAGGGCCGGCTACGAGCAGTACTTC.

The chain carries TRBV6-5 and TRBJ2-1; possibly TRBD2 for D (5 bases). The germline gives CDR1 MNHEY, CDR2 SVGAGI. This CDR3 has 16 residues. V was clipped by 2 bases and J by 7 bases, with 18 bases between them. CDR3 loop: CASSYRAVREGNEQFF. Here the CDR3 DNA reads TGTGCCAGCAGTTACCGGGCGGTGAGGGAAGGGAATGAGCAGTTCTTC.

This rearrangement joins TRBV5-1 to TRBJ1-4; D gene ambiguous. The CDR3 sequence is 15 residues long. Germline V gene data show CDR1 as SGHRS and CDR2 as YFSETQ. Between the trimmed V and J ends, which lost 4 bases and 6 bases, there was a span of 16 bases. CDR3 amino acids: CASSLRASGDEKLFF. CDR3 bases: TGCGCCAGCAGCCTCCGGGCCTCTGGGGATGAAAAACTGTTTTTT.

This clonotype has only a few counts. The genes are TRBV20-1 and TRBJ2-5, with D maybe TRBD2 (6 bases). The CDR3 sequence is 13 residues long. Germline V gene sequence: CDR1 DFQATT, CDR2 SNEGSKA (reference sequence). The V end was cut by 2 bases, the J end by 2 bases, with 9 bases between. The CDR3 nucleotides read TGCAGTGCTAGAAGGGACTGGCAAGAGACCCAGTACTTC. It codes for CSARRDWQETQYF.

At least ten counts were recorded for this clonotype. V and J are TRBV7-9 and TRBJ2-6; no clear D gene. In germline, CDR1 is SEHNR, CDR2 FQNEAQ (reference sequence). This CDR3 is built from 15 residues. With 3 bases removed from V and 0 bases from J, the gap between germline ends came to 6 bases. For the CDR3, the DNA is TGTGCCAGCAGCTTGGCGGCCTCTGGGGCCAACGTCCTGACTTTC. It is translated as CASSLAASGANVLTF.

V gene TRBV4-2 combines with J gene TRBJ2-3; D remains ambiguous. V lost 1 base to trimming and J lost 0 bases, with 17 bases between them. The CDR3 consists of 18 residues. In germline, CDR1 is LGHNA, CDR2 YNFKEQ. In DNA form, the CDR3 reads TGTGCCAGCAGCCAAGGACTCACGGGTAAAACTAGCACAGATACGCAGTATTTT. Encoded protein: CASSQGLTGKTSTDTQYF.

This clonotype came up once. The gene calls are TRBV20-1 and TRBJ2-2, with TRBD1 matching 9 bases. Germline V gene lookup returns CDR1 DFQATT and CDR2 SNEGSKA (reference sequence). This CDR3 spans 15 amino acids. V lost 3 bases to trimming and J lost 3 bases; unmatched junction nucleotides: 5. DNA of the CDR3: TGCAGTGCTAGGCTGTGGACAGGGGACACCGGGGAGCTGTTTTTT. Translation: CSARLWTGDTGELFF.

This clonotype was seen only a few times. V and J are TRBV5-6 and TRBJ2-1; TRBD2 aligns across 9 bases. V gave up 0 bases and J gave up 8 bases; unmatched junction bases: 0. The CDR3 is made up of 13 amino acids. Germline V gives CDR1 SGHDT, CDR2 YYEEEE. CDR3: CASSLGLADEQFF. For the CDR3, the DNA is TGTGCCAGCAGCTTGGGACTAGCGGATGAGCAGTTCTTC. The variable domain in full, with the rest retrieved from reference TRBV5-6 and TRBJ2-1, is DAGVTQSPTHLIKTRGQQVTLRCSPKSGHDTVSWYQQALGQGPQFIFQYYEEEERQRGNFPDRFSGHQFPNYSSELNVNALLLGDSALYLCASSLGLADEQFFGPGTRLTVL.

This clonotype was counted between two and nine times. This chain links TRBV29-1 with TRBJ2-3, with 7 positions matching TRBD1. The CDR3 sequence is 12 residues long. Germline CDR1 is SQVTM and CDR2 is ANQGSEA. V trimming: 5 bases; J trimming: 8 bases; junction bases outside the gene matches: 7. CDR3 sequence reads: CSVSRGQATQYF. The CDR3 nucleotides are TGCAGCGTTTCGCGAGGACAGGCTACGCAGTATTTT.

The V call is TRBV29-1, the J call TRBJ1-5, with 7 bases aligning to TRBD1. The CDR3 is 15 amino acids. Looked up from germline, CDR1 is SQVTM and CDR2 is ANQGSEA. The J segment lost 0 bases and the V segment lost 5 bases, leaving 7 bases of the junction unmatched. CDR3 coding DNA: TGCAGCGTTCGGAAGAAGGGGGCTAGCAATCAGCCCCAGCATTTT. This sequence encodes CSVRKKGASNQPQHF.

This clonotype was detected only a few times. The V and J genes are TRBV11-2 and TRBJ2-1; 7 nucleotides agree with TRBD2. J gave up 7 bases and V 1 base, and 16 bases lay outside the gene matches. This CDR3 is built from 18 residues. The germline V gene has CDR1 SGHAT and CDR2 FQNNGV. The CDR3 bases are TGTGCCAGCAGCTTAGTACCCCGGAAGCGGGAAATAATTAATGAGCAGTTCTTC. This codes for CASSLVPRKREIINEQFF.

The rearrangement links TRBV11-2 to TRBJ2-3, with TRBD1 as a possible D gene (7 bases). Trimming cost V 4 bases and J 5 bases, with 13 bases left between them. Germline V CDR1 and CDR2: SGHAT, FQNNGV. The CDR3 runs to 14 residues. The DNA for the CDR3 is TGTGCCAGCAGCTCCCCTCAGGGGGGAGATACGCAGTATTTT. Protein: CASSSPQGGDTQYF. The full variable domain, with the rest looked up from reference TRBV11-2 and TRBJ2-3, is EAGVAQSPRYKIIEKRQSVAFWCNPISGHATLYWYQQILGQGPKLLIQFQNNGVVDDSQLPKDRFSAERLKGVDSTLKIQPAKLEDSAVYLCASSSPQGGDTQYFGPGTRLTVL.